The 23 T cell receptor beta chains in this list originate from one sample, sequenced in a study of metastatic and nonmetastatic thyroid tumors. TCRdb re-called the PCR reads with MiXCR. The table lists roughly 40,000 clones, 20% to 25% of them singletons. Every patient was untreated before thyroid surgery. Sequencing was carried out using tumor tissue. The receptors shown here come from a female donor with papillary thyroid cancer or a benign thyroid nodule (not recorded which). Some clones in this sample may be carry-over from other donors' samples.

This clone has a count of ten or more. V usage is TRBV30 and J usage is TRBJ2-5, with 8 bases fitting TRBD2. The length of the CDR3 is 15 residues. CDR1 and CDR2 (germline): GTSNPN, SVGIG (reference sequence). The V and J ends lost 4 bases and 1 base, in that order; junction bases with no gene match: 8. The CDR3 here is CAWTSGRGLQETQYF. The CDR3 DNA follows: TGTGCCTGGACCAGCGGGAGAGGACTCCAAGAGACCCAGTACTTC.

There are a few counts of this clone. The rearrangement uses TRBV20-1 and TRBJ2-3; no firm D call. In germline, CDR1 is DFQATT, CDR2 SNEGSKA (reference sequence). V was trimmed by 0 bases and J by 0 bases, leaving 4 bases between them. There are 13 residues in the CDR3. The chain's CDR3 is CSARDTSTDTQYF. As DNA, the CDR3 is TGCAGTGCTAGAGACACAAGCACAGATACGCAGTATTTT.

This clone was observed at least ten times. The V gene is TRBV6-2 or TRBV6-3, the J gene TRBJ1-2, with 7 positions matching TRBD1. The ends lost 5 bases at V and 5 bases at J; junction bases unmatched: 8. Germline CDR1 and CDR2: MNHEY and SVGEGT. The length of the CDR3 is 14 residues. CDR3: CASSKSGTAYGYTF. DNA of the CDR3: TGTGCCAGCAGTAAGAGCGGGACAGCGTATGGCTACACCTTC.

The genes are TRBV6-1 and TRBJ2-3, with 9 bases aligning to TRBD2. Trimming at V came to 6 bases and at J to 4 bases, leaving 11 bases not matched to a gene. Germline V gene data show CDR1 as MNHNS and CDR2 as SASEGT. The length of the CDR3 is 16 residues. CDR3 protein: CASSPTSGGTPDTQYF. Here the CDR3 DNA reads TGTGCCAGCAGCCCCACCAGCGGGGGGACGCCAGATACGCAGTATTTT.

This clone showed up many times. V and J are TRBV3-1 and TRBJ2-5, with D perhaps matching TRBD2 (7 bases). In germline, CDR1 is LGHDT, CDR2 YNNKEL (reference sequence). The CDR3 runs to 16 residues. Between the trimmed V and J ends, which lost 1 base and 4 bases, there was a span of 16 bases. The chain's CDR3 is CASSQGLAGASETQYF. The CDR3 region has the DNA TGTGCCAGCAGCCAAGGGTTGGCGGGGGCGTCAGAGACCCAGTACTTC.

This clone was seen a few times. This chain joins TRBV7-3 and TRBJ2-1; 9 nucleotides line up with TRBD2. Germline V CDR1 and CDR2: SGHTA, FQGTGA. The junction had 8 bases not matched to a gene; V was cut back by 4 bases and J by 7 bases. CDR3 size: 15 residues. The CDR3 is CASSSLAGIGNEQFF. CDR3 DNA: TGTGCCAGCAGCTCCCTAGCGGGAATCGGGAATGAGCAGTTCTTC.

The V gene is TRBV20-1, the J gene TRBJ1-1, with TRBD1 matching over 9 bases. There are 14 residues in the CDR3. Germline V gives CDR1 DFQATT, CDR2 SNEGSKA (reference sequence). Losses at the gene ends were 0 bases for V and 5 bases for J; bases not matched to a gene: 4. CDR3 residues: CSAREGQGGTEAFF. DNA for the CDR3: TGCAGTGCTAGAGAGGGACAGGGAGGTACTGAAGCTTTCTTT.

In DNA form, the CDR3 reads TGCGCCAGCAGCCGCAAGTGGGGGCCGGACACTGAAGCTTTCTTT. Protein sequence: CASSRKWGPDTEAFF. The chain is built from TRBV4-3 and TRBJ1-1; D may be TRBD1 (6 bases). CDR3 length: 15 residues. Trimming stripped 4 bases from V and 3 bases from J, with 15 bases between. CDR1 and CDR2 (germline): LGHNA, YSLEER.

This clone was found many times. Other DNA variants within this sample encode the same CDR3. J is TRBJ2-6 and V is TRBV5-1; D unclear. This CDR3 comprises 17 residues. Trimming cost V 0 bases and J 1 base, with 11 bases left between them. In germline, CDR1 is SGHRS, CDR2 YFSETQ. Here the CDR3 DNA reads TGCGCCAGCAGCTTGGGCCCGGGCATGTCTGGGGCCAACGTCCTGACTTTC. Protein: CASSLGPGMSGANVLTF.

With respect to this clone: At one of its ends the junction is not consistent with the germline gene, which may arise from a read error. The chain has TRBV2 and TRBJ2-1; D gene unclear. Looked up from germline, CDR1 is SNHLY and CDR2 is FYNNEI. CDR3 length equals 10 residues. The CDR3 region is CASSKNERFF. CDR3 nucleotide sequence: TGTGCCAGCAGTAAAAATGAGCGGTTCTTC.

In this sample, this clone turned up many times. The chain employs TRBV20-1 and TRBJ2-1, with a weak D call TRBD2 (6 bases). Germline values: CDR1 DFQATT, CDR2 SNEGSKA (reference sequence). V was pared by 5 bases and J by 0 bases, with 20 bases between. CDR3 length equals 17 residues. The CDR3 DNA is TGCAGTGCTCCCGTGACTAGGAGCTTGCTCTCCTACAATGAGCAGTTCTTC. It encodes CSAPVTRSLLSYNEQFF.

In its sample, this clone was seen many times. J is TRBJ2-3 and V is TRBV6-1; D is unresolved. The germline CDR1 and CDR2 sequences are MNHNS and SASEGT. V shed 5 bases and J shed 6 bases, with 12 bases lying between them. The length of the CDR3 is 13 residues. In nucleotides, the CDR3 is TGTGCCAGCAGTTGGACCCCGAGGGATACGCAGTATTTT. Protein: CASSWTPRDTQYF.

This clone was found many times. The chain carries TRBV7-2 and TRBJ1-3, with a possible D match to TRBD1 (6 bases). CDR1 is SGHTA, CDR2 FQGNSA, per germline. Between the trimmed V and J ends, which lost 3 bases and 4 bases, there was a span of 10 bases. The CDR3 extends over 14 amino acids. CDR3 loop: CASSFQGIGNTIYF. Written as DNA, the CDR3 is TGTGCCAGCAGCTTCCAGGGGATAGGAAACACCATATATTTT. The full variable domain, rest sourced from reference TRBV7-2 and TRBJ1-3, is GAGVSQSPSNKVTEKGKDVELRCDPISGHTALYWYRQSLGQGLEFLIYFQGNSAPDKSGLPSDRFSAERTGGSVSTLTIQRTQQEDSAVYLCASSFQGIGNTIYFGEGSWLTVV.

There are many counts of this clone. A read error is possible here, since a much larger clone lies one base away. The V gene is TRBV30, the J gene TRBJ1-2, with D perhaps matching TRBD1 (5 bases). The V end lost 1 base, the J end lost 8 bases, and 11 bases lay between the germline ends. Per the germline V gene, CDR1 is GTSNPN and CDR2 is SVGIG (reference sequence). This CDR3 spans 12 amino acids. CDR3 protein: CAWSAGGVGYTF. CDR3 coding DNA: TGTGCCTGGAGTGCCGGAGGGGTCGGCTACACCTTC. Drawing the rest from reference TRBV30 and TRBJ1-2, the complete variable domain is SQTIHQWPATLVQPVGSPLSLECTVEGTSNPNLYWYRQAAGRGLQLLFYSVGIGQISSEVPQNLSASRPQDRQFILSSKKLLLSDSGFYLCAWSAGGVGYTFGSGTRLTVV.

Regarding this clone: This sample includes further DNA sequences coding for the same CDR3. The chain uses TRBV24-1 and TRBJ1-1, with D hard to call. This CDR3 comprises 12 residues. CDR1 and CDR2 (germline): KGHDR, SFDVKD. The ends were cut back, 4 bases at V and 1 base at J, with 3 bases in the middle. Here the CDR3 reads CATSDGNTEAFF. In DNA form, the CDR3 reads TGTGCCACCAGTGACGGGAACACTGAAGCTTTCTTT.

In regard to this clone: At one end the junction does not follow the germline gene, possibly because of a read error. The V and J genes are TRBV11-1 and TRBJ2-7, with 14 bases aligning to TRBD2. Germline V CDR1 and CDR2: SGHAT, FQDESV (reference sequence). The CDR3 contains 15 residues. The CDR3 DNA reads TGTGCCAGCAGCCTTCGACTAGCGGGGGGGCGCGAGCGGTACTTC. It specifies CASSLRLAGGRERYF.

The rearrangement links TRBV5-8 to TRBJ2-1; D gene uncertain. The CDR3 runs 14 residues. CDR1 is SGHTS and CDR2 is YDEGEE in the germline V gene. V was shortened by 2 bases and J by 4 bases, with 10 bases between the two germline ends. The DNA of the CDR3 is TGTGCCAGCAGCTTATGGACCGGATACAATGAGCAGTTCTTC. Protein sequence: CASSLWTGYNEQFF. The full variable domain, with the rest looked up from reference TRBV5-8 and TRBJ2-1, is EAGVTQSPTHLIKTRGQQATLRCSPISGHTSVYWYQQALGLGLQFLLWYDEGEERNRGNFPPRFSGRQFPNYSSELNVNALELEDSALYLCASSLWTGYNEQFFGPGTRLTVL.

V and J are TRBV6-1 and TRBJ1-5; 7 nucleotides agree with TRBD1. This CDR3 comprises 15 residues. Germline trimming cut 6 bases from V and 0 bases from J; bases unmatched to any gene: 5. Germline lookup yields CDR1 MNHNS and CDR2 SASEGT. In nucleotides, the CDR3 is TGTGCCAGCAGAGCGACAGGGTATAGCAATCAGCCCCAGCATTTT. Translating gives CASRATGYSNQPQHF.

The chain employs TRBV20-1 and TRBJ1-1, with TRBD1 matching over 8 bases. Germline-derived CDR1 and CDR2 are DFQATT and SNEGSKA (reference sequence). The CDR3 spans 15 residues. V lost 6 bases, J lost 1 base, and 10 bases stayed unmatched. The CDR3 DNA reads TGCAGTGCCAGGGGGGGGACAGGACCGAACACTGAAGCTTTCTTT. It specifies CSARGGTGPNTEAFF.

This clone is labeled as medium-sized. The gene calls are TRBV6-5 and TRBJ2-7; possibly TRBD1 for D (7 bases). The germline CDR1 and CDR2 sequences are MNHEY and SVGAGI. The V and J ends lost 0 bases and 6 bases respectively, with 15 bases between them. This CDR3 is 15 amino acids long. CDR3 sequence (DNA): TGTGCCAGCAGTTACTCGAGGGCAGGGGGGATCGAGCAGTACTTC. Amino acid sequence: CASSYSRAGGIEQYF.

This clone was detected many times. The chain uses TRBV12-3 or TRBV12-4 and TRBJ2-1; D remains unclear. CDR3 size: 12 residues. V lost 6 bases, J lost 4 bases, and 7 bases lay in between. CDR3: CASSTRYNEQFF. The DNA of the CDR3 is TGTGCCAGCAGCACACGATACAATGAGCAGTTCTTC.

The table lists this clone with many counts. It may be a read error: a sequence one base away is much more abundant. Likely a read error: the CDR3 ends without its conserved phenylalanine or tryptophan. DNA for the CDR3: TGCAGTGCTAGAGATCCAACGAGACAGGGCCTGACTGAAGCTTTCCTT. As protein: CSARDPTRQGLTEAFL. V is TRBV20-1 and J is TRBJ1-1; 7 nucleotides align to TRBD1. The V gene end was trimmed by 0 bases and the J gene end by 5 bases; junction bases not matched to a gene: 12. The germline V gene encodes CDR1 DFQATT and CDR2 SNEGSKA (reference sequence). This CDR3 has 16 residues.

Comments on this clone: Relative to the germline gene, one junction end is altered; a read error may explain this. Other DNA sequences in the same sample also yield this CDR3. The chain links TRBV20-1 to TRBJ2-4; the match to TRBD2 covers 8 bases. The CDR3 has 17 residues. Per germline, CDR1 DFQATT and CDR2 SNEGSKA (reference sequence). CDR3 in amino acids: CGARDFDGRGLVNIQYF. CDR3 coding DNA: TGCGGTGCTAGAGATTTCGACGGGAGGGGTCTTGTGAACATTCAGTACTTC.